The present entry profiles one T cell receptor (beta chain) with its context. A junction boundary mismatches the germline segment, possibly from a read error. This entry belongs to a study of response to subunit inactivated influenza vaccine. CDR3 length: 15 residues. Germline CDR1 and CDR2: SSHAT and FNYEAQ (reference sequence). From the RT-PCR reads, TCRdb called clonotypes with MiXCR, one entry per CDR3 protein. The table includes approximately 250,000 distinct CDR3 sequences, 12% detected once. Sequencing was performed on non-naive T cells sorted from PBMCs, taken 14 to 15 days before vaccination. This TCR was sampled from a man aged 45 to 65 who received an inactivated influenza vaccine. This rearrangement joins TRBV7-7 to TRBJ2-1; TRBD2 matches at 8 bases. DNA for the CDR3: TGTGCTAGCAGCCTCGAGCCCAGCGGGGGTTATGAGCAGTTCTTC. Translation: CASSLEPSGGYEQFF.